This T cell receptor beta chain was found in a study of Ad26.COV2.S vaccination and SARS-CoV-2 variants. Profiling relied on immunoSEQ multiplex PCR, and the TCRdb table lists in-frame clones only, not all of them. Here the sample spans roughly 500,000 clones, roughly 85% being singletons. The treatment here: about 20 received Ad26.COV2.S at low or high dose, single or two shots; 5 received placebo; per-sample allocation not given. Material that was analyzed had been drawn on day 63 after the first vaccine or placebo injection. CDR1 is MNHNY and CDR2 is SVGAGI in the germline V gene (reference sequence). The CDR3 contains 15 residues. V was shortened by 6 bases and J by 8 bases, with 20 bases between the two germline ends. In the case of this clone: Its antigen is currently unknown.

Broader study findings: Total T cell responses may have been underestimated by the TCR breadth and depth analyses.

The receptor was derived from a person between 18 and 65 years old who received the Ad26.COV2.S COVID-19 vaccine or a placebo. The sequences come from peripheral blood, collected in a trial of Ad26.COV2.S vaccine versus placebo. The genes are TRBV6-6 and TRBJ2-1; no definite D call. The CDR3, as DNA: TGTGCCAGCAGCCCTCCTTGGACCGGGTCTTATGAGCAGTTCTTC. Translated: CASSPPWTGSYEQFF.